This TCR beta chain was sequenced in a study of blood T cell repertoires in COVID-19. Study in general: Sources were T cells, B-cell-depleted T cells, or PBMCs; the material itself was cDNA or gDNA.

Methods used by the authors: Amplification of reference gene primers provided the estimated nucleated cell counts. Libraries were prepared by immunoSEQ multiplex PCR; TCRdb keeps only in-frame clonotypes and omits some of them. That table furnishes V, J and clone size, whereas the DNA furnished D and trimming. The table records over 85,000 clones, 60% to 80% of them present only once. Sequenced sample: peripheral blood. This clonotype was sampled from a woman aged 80 or over with active or convalescent COVID-19.

The CDR3 loop is CASSLDRGRYGYTF. The CDR3 coding sequence is TGTGCCAGCAGCTTAGACAGGGGTCGCTATGGCTACACCTTC. The rearrangement joins TRBV7-9 to TRBJ1-2, with TRBD1 identical over 7 bases. V dropped 1 base and J dropped 4; count of bases not matched to a gene: 3. The CDR3 runs to 14 residues. Per the germline V gene, CDR1 is SEHNR and CDR2 is FQNEAQ (reference sequence).